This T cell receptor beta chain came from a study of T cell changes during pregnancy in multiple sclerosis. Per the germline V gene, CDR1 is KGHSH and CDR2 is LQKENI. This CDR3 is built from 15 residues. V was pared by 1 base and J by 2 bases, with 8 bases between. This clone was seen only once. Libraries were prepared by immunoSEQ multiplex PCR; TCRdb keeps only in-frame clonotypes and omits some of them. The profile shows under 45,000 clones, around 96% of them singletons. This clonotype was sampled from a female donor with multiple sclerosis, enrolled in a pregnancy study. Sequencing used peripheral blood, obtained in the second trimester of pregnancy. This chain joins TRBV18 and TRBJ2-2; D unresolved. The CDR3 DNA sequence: TGTGCCAGCTCACCACTTGGCAGTAACACCGGGGAGCTGTTTTTT. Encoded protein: CASSPLGSNTGELFF.